This record covers a single TCR beta chain. Its antigen is currently unknown. The template used for profiling TCR beta VDJ and CDR3 was genomic DNA. TCRdb itself ran the reads through MiXCR, one entry per CDR3 protein. The data contain hundreds of thousands of distinct CDR3 sequences, about 56% of them seen just once; the ten biggest clones take up approximately 8%. This entry is derived from a study of CD8+CD57+ T cells in acquired aplastic anemia. Germline assignment: CDR1 DFQATT and CDR2 SNEGSKA (reference sequence). CDR3 length: 10 amino acids. The V segment lost 7 bases and the J segment 13 bases; nucleotides outside the gene matches: 7. Study-wide results and limits: Patients and controls had in common approximately 30 CD8+ CDR3 sequences. Patients were compared with controls for CD8+ Simpson's diversity, and no significant difference emerged.

Sample: sorted CD4+, CD8+, or CD8+CD57+ T cells (not recorded which) from PBMCs. This TCR was sampled from a human donor with severe aplastic anemia or a healthy control (not recorded which). J is TRBJ2-1 and V is TRBV20-1; 7 bases match TRBD1. The CDR3: CSVRRDSQFF. In nucleotides, the CDR3 is TGCAGTGTTCGACGGGACAGCCAGTTCTTC.